These 20 T cell receptor beta chains originate from one sample sequenced in a study of T cell changes during pregnancy in multiple sclerosis. Clones were read by immunoSEQ multiplex PCR, and TCRdb kept only the in-frame ones, dropping some. The table records tens of thousands of clones, 92% of them present only once. The source material was peripheral blood, sampled in the third trimester of pregnancy. The receptors stem from a female donor in good health, enrolled as a control in a pregnancy study.

The chain employs TRBV9 and TRBJ2-1; TRBD2 matches 9 bases. This CDR3 has 17 residues. The V gene end was trimmed by 0 bases and the J gene end by 4 bases; junction bases not matched to a gene: 8. The germline CDR1 and CDR2 sequences are SGDLS and YYNGEE. The CDR3 here is CASSVEFGTSRYNEQFF. The CDR3 nucleotides are TGTGCCAGCAGCGTAGAATTTGGGACTAGCAGATACAATGAGCAGTTCTTC.

The chain combines TRBV28 with TRBJ1-1; tentatively, D is TRBD1 (5 bases). The germline gives CDR1 MDHEN, CDR2 SYDVKM. The CDR3 covers 17 residues. V was cut by 5 bases and J by 2 bases, with 21 bases left in between. As DNA, the CDR3 is TGTGCCAGCAGTCCATCCCCCTGGGGCAGGTCAAACACTGAAGCTTTCTTT. Its translation is CASSPSPWGRSNTEAFF.

V and J are TRBV10-3 and TRBJ2-7; 9 bases fit TRBD2. The trim removed 2 bases at V and 1 base at J, leaving 3 bases unmatched. CDR1 and CDR2 from the germline V gene are ENHRY and SYGVKD. The CDR3 contains 15 residues. The CDR3 loop is CAISEIAGASYEQYF. The CDR3 DNA reads as TGTGCCATCAGTGAGATAGCGGGGGCATCCTACGAGCAGTACTTC.

The CDR3 coding sequence is TGCGCCAGCAGCTTACGACAGGGAGGGGAGCTGTTTTTT. Protein sequence: CASSLRQGGELFF. J is TRBJ2-2 and V is TRBV5-1, with 7 bases that match TRBD1. V was clipped by 2 bases and J by 8 bases; unmatched bases: 3. The CDR3 runs to 13 residues. The germline V gene encodes CDR1 SGHRS and CDR2 YFSETQ.

Only one count was recorded for this clone. The rearrangement uses TRBV4-1 and TRBJ2-7; TRBD2 agrees at 13 bases. V shed 3 bases and J 5 bases; nucleotides not matched to a gene: 1. The CDR3 covers 14 residues. CDR1 and CDR2 (germline): MGHRA, YSYEKL. DNA of the CDR3: TGCGCCAGCAGCCAGACTAGCGGGAGGAACGAGCAGTACTTC. It translates to CASSQTSGRNEQYF.

The chain links TRBV6-5 to TRBJ2-4; a possible D gene is TRBD2 (5 bases). Looked up from germline, CDR1 is MNHEY and CDR2 is SVGAGI. V was shortened by 0 bases and J by 4 bases, with 7 bases between the two germline ends. The CDR3 has 14 amino acids. CDR3 sequence reads: CASSYSWEKNIQYF. For the CDR3, the DNA is TGTGCCAGCAGTTACTCATGGGAGAAAAACATTCAGTACTTC.

The V gene is TRBV28, the J gene TRBJ2-7; 8 bases map to TRBD1. The CDR3 covers 16 residues. Trimming removed 5 bases from V and 3 bases from J; junction bases left unmatched: 12. Germline V gene sequence: CDR1 MDHEN, CDR2 SYDVKM. CDR3 in DNA: TGTGCCAGCAGTCCGGGACAGGCTCAGTATCTCTACGAGCAGTACTTC. As protein: CASSPGQAQYLYEQYF.

The genes are TRBV5-1 and TRBJ2-3; the D is unclear. Germline loops: CDR1 SGHRS, CDR2 YFSETQ. The CDR3 is 15 residues long. V dropped 0 bases and J dropped 1 base, with 9 bases sitting between them. The chain's CDR3 is CASSLGAIRTDTQYF. The CDR3, as DNA: TGCGCCAGCAGCTTGGGGGCAATACGCACAGATACGCAGTATTTT.

V usage is TRBV10-3 and J usage is TRBJ1-1, with unresolved D. The germline V gene encodes CDR1 ENHRY and CDR2 SYGVKD. V shed 3 bases and J shed 1 base, with 12 bases lying between them. This CDR3 contains 15 residues. This chain's CDR3 is CAISDGGPQNTEAFF. In DNA form, the CDR3 reads TGTGCCATCAGTGACGGCGGGCCTCAGAACACTGAAGCTTTCTTT.

The chain is built from TRBV4-1 and TRBJ1-1; 7 nucleotides align to TRBD1. The length of the CDR3 is 14 residues. Germline CDR1 and CDR2: MGHRA and YSYEKL. Unmatched junction bases numbered 5, after V lost 6 bases and J lost 1 base. The CDR3, as DNA: TGCGCCAGCAGGCCGGGACAGCCGAACACTGAAGCTTTCTTT. It is translated as CASRPGQPNTEAFF.

The CDR3 loop reads CASSPLALGTQYF. As DNA, the CDR3 is TGTGCCAGCAGCCCCCTGGCTCTTGGGACCCAGTACTTC. The chain links TRBV7-6 to TRBJ2-5; D is uncertain. The V gene lost 5 bases and the J gene lost 7 bases, with 14 bases spanning the gap. The CDR3 is 13 amino acids. Per the germline V gene, CDR1 is SGHVS and CDR2 is FNYEAQ. The full variable domain, with the rest looked up from reference TRBV7-6 and TRBJ2-5, is GAGVSQSPRYKVTKRGQDVALRCDPISGHVSLYWYRQALGQGPEFLTYFNYEAQQDKSGLPNDRFSAERPEGSISTLTIQRTEQRDSAMYRCASSPLALGTQYFGPGTRLLVL.

The gene calls are TRBV6-5 and TRBJ1-1; D gene uncertain. V was shortened by 4 bases and J by 1 base, with 7 bases between the two germline ends. This CDR3 is 13 amino acids long. CDR1 MNHEY and CDR2 SVGAGI come from the germline V gene. This CDR3 reads CASSFGRNTEAFF. In nucleotides, the CDR3 is TGTGCCAGCAGTTTCGGGAGGAACACTGAAGCTTTCTTT.

This clone appeared a single time. This rearrangement joins TRBV10-3 to TRBJ1-4; D is perhaps TRBD1 (6 bases). This CDR3 region has 15 residues. Trimming took off 0 bases at V and 3 bases at J, with 8 bases between the two ends. Germline V CDR1 and CDR2: ENHRY, SYGVKD. The CDR3 protein is CAISESGAANEKLFF. DNA for the CDR3: TGTGCCATCAGTGAGTCGGGGGCGGCTAATGAAAAACTGTTTTTT.

The chain is built from TRBV11-1 and TRBJ2-5; TRBD2 is a possible D gene (6 bases). Germline CDR1 reads SGHAT; CDR2 reads FQDESV (reference sequence). CDR3 length: 14 residues. V lost 5 bases and J lost 7, with 17 bases in between. In DNA form, the CDR3 reads TGTGCCAGCAGCCCCCCGGGGCAGGGAGGGACCCAGTACTTC. It translates to CASSPPGQGGTQYF.

V is TRBV5-1 and J is TRBJ2-7, with unresolved D. This CDR3 is 14 amino acids long. V lost 4 bases, J lost 3 bases, and 14 bases lay in between. Germline assignment: CDR1 SGHRS and CDR2 YFSETQ. CDR3 in DNA: TGCGCCAGCAGCCCTCCCGCCAGGTTCTACGAGCAGTACTTC. Protein: CASSPPARFYEQYF. Based on the CDR3 plus reference TRBV5-1 and TRBJ2-7, the full variable domain is KAGVTQTPRYLIKTRGQQVTLSCSPISGHRSVSWYQQTPGQGLQFLFEYFSETQRNKGNFPGRFSGRQFSNSRSEMNVSTLELGDSALYLCASSPPARFYEQYFGPGTRLTVT.

The chain employs TRBV18 and TRBJ2-5, with TRBD1 matching over 8 bases. The germline V gene has CDR1 KGHSH and CDR2 LQKENI. Unmatched junction bases numbered 3, after V lost 4 bases and J lost 5 bases. The CDR3 is 13 amino acids. CDR3: CASSLRQGETQYF. The CDR3 DNA sequence: TGTGCCAGCTCACTTAGACAGGGGGAGACCCAGTACTTC.

The chain employs TRBV9 and TRBJ2-2; D gene uncertain. V was clipped by 3 bases and J by 0 bases, with 3 bases between them. CDR3 length equals 13 residues. CDR1 is SGDLS and CDR2 is YYNGEE in the germline V gene. The CDR3 nucleotides are TGTGCCAGCAGCGCCTCGAACACCGGGGAGCTGTTTTTT. Translation: CASSASNTGELFF.

The CDR3 reads CASSPGVAGVHTDTQYF. The CDR3, as DNA: TGTGCCAGCAGCCCCGGGGTAGCGGGAGTTCACACAGATACGCAGTATTTT. The rearrangement joins TRBV5-6 to TRBJ2-3; 9 bases line up with TRBD2. The germline V gene encodes CDR1 SGHDT and CDR2 YYEEEE. Trimming cost V 4 bases and J 2 bases; bases outside gene matches: 11. There are 17 residues in the CDR3. Full variable domain (remainder filled in from reference TRBV5-6 and TRBJ2-3): DAGVTQSPTHLIKTRGQQVTLRCSPKSGHDTVSWYQQALGQGPQFIFQYYEEEERQRGNFPDRFSGHQFPNYSSELNVNALLLGDSALYLCASSPGVAGVHTDTQYFGPGTRLTVL.

The gene calls are TRBV27 and TRBJ1-5; 10 nucleotides agree with TRBD1. Germline V gene sequence: CDR1 MNHEY, CDR2 SMNVEV (reference sequence). The CDR3 totals 16 residues. The V segment lost 5 bases and the J segment 4 bases; nucleotides outside the gene matches: 8. The CDR3 DNA reads TGTGCCAGCAGTGCCATGACAGGGGGCGGGAATCAGCCCCAGCATTTT. This translates into CASSAMTGGGNQPQHF.

V usage is TRBV5-1 and J usage is TRBJ2-5; D may be TRBD2 (5 bases). V was shortened by 2 bases and J by 6 bases, with 14 bases between the two germline ends. The CDR3 consists of 14 residues. Germline CDR1 SGHRS, CDR2 YFSETQ. The CDR3 here is CASSLMAGHQTQYF. The CDR3 region has the DNA TGCGCCAGCAGCTTAATGGCGGGCCATCAGACCCAGTACTTC.